This TCR beta chain stems from a study of blood T cell repertoires in COVID-19 (TCRdb year 2020). With respect to the entire study: The collaborator samples originated in the United States, Italy and Spain and spanned the acute and convalescent phases of COVID-19. Sample metadata almost always included a de-identified subject ID, COVID-19 status, age in years and sex. Samples came from the ongoing ImmuneRACE study (first 160 participants) plus 1,254 subjects from 6 global collaborators. Where available, HLA class I and class II types were obtained from metadata supplied by the sample provider rather than from assay-based typing. Subjects who had been exposed to COVID-19, were actively infected with it, or had recovered from it provided the deeply sampled blood TCRbeta repertoires that made up the dataset. The material from the prospective study consisted of cDNA or gDNA derived from T cells, B-cell-depleted T cells, or PBMCs. The repertoires were released in a freely available public database meant as a resource for research on the immune response to SARS-CoV-2.

TCRbeta CDR3 regions were amplified from genomic DNA using the immunoSEQ Assay, a bias-controlled multiplex PCR. The paper's data handling went like this. Nucleated cell counts per sample were estimated from amplification of reference gene primers within the assay. Sequence reads were collapsed and filtered to measure the absolute abundance of every unique TCRbeta CDR3 rearrangement. For each sample, productive Simpson clonality was calculated as the square root of Simpson's diversity index over productive rearrangements. Entries here come from immuneACCESS through TCRdb and include only in-frame sequences with V and J called. Some clones fail to appear in such tables; in the studies checked, an unresolved V gene covers under half of the shortfall, and the cause of the remainder is unknown. The V and J calls and the clone size are those of that table, but D and trimming were determined from the DNA. In this sample the table shows 270,000 or so clones, just under 90% of which occur a single time. The ten largest clones represent about 4% of the sample.

Participants in the prospective study were enrolled through a virtual design, were aged roughly 18 to 100 years, and lived in 24 United States geographic areas. In the prospective study, cohorts were assigned on the basis of participant-reported clinical history obtained from a screening survey and a study questionnaire. In the prospective study, mobile phlebotomists collected whole blood, serum and a nasopharyngeal or oropharyngeal swab from each participant. Additional blood draws and questionnaires over an approximately 2-month period could optionally be provided by prospective study participants. Before DNA extraction, blood samples from the prospective study were shipped at room temperature or frozen. Regarding this clone: Its antigen is unknown. No clone much larger than this one lies a single base away; base qualities are absent.

What the study reported, not specific to this receptor: The amount of clinical and demographic metadata varied by source and participant and was provided uncurated.

At the junction V is shortened by 5 bases and J by 7 bases; bases outside the gene matches: 8. The CDR3 numbers 14 residues from cysteine through phenylalanine. Just the 42-base CDR3 DNA is kept, in frame starting at base 1. The germline V gene gives CDR1 as SGHDT and CDR2 as YYEEEE. Sequences were obtained from PBMCs or T cells enriched from blood (not recorded which). In this chain, TRBV5-6 is recombined with TRBJ1-4, with 7 junctional bases fitting TRBD1. This receptor was taken from a woman aged 25 to 39 with acute COVID-19. The DNA sequence follows: TGTGCCAGCAGACATACAGGGGCCGGTGAAAAACTGTTTTTT. This translates into CASRHTGAGEKLFF.